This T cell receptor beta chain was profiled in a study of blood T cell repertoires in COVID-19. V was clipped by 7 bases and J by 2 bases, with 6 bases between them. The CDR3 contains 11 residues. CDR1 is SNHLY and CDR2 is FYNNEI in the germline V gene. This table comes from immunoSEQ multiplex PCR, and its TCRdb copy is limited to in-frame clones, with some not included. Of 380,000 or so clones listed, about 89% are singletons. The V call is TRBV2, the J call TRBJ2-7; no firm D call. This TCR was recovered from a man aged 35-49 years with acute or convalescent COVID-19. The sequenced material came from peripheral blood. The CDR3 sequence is CASTNAYEQYF. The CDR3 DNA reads TGTGCCAGCACTAATGCCTACGAGCAGTACTTC.